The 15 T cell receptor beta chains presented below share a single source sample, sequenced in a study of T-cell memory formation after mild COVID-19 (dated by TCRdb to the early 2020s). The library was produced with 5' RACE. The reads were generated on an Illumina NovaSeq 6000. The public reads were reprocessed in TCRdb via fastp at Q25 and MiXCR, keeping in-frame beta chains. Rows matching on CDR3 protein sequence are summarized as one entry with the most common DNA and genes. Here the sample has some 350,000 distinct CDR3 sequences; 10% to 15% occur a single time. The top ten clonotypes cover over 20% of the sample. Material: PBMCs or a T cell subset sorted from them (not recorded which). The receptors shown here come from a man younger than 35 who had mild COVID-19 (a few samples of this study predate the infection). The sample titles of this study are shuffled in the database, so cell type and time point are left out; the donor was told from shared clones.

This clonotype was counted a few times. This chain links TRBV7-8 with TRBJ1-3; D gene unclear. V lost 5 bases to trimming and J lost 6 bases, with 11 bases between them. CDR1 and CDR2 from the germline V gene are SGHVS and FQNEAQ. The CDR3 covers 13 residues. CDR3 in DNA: TGTGCCAGCAGCACCCGGGCCTCAAACACCATATATTTT. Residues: CASSTRASNTIYF.

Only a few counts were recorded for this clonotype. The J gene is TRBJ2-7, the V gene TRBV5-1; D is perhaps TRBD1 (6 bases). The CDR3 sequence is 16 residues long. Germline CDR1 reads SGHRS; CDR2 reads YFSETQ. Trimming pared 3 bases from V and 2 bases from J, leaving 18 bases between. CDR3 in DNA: TGCGCCAGCAGCTGGACGACAGGCTTGTCTACCTACGAGCAGTACTTC. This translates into CASSWTTGLSTYEQYF.

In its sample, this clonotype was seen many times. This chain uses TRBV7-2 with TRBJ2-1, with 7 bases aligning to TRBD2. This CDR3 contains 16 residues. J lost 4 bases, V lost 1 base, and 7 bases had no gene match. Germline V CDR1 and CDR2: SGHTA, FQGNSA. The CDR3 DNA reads TGTGCCAGCAGCTTAGTGCGTCTAGCGGTTTACAATGAGCAGTTCTTC. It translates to CASSLVRLAVYNEQFF. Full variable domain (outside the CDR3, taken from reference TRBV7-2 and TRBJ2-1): GAGVSQSPSNKVTEKGKDVELRCDPISGHTALYWYRQSLGQGLEFLIYFQGNSAPDKSGLPSDRFSAERTGGSVSTLTIQRTQQEDSAVYLCASSLVRLAVYNEQFFGPGTRLTVL.

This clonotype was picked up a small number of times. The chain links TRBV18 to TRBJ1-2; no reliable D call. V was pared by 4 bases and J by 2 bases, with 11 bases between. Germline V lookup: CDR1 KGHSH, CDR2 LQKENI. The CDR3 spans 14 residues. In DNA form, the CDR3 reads TGTGCCAGCTCACAGCCGGATTTCAACTATGGCTACACCTTC. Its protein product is CASSQPDFNYGYTF.

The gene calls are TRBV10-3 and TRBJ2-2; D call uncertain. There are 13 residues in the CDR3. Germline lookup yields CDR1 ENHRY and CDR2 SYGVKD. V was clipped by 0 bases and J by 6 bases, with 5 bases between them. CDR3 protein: CAISESGAGELFF. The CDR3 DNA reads TGTGCCATCAGTGAGTCCGGTGCCGGGGAGCTGTTTTTT.

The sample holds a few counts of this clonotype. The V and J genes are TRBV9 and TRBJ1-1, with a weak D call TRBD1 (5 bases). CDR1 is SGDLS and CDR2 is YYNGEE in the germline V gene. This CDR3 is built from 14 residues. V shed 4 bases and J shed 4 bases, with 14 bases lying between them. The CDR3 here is CASSPPLGLTEAFF. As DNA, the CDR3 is TGTGCCAGCAGCCCCCCGTTGGGGCTCACTGAAGCTTTCTTT.

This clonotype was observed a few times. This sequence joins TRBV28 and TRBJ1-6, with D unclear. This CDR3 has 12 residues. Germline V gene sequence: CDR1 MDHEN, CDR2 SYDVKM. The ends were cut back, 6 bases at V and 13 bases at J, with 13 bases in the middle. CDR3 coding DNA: TGTGCCAGCAGCCCTAACGTGGGTCCCCTCCACTTT. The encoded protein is CASSPNVGPLHF.

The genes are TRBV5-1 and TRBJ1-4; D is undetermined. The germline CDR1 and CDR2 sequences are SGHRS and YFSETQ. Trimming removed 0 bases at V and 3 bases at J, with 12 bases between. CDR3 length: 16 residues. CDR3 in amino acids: CASSLAEVRSNEKLFF. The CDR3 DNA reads TGCGCCAGCAGCTTGGCCGAAGTCAGATCTAATGAAAAACTGTTTTTT.

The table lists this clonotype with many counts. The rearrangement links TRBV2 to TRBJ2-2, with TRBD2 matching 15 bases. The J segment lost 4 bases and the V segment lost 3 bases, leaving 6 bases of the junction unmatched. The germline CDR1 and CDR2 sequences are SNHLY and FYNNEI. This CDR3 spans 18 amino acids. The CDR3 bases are TGTGCCAGCAGTGACCTCGGACTAGCGGGGGGGCCCACCGGGGAGCTGTTTTTT. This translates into CASSDLGLAGGPTGELFF.

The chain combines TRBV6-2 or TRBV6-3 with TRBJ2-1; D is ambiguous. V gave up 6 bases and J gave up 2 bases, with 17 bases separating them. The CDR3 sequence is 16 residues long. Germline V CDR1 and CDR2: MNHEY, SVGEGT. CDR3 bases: TGTGCCAGCAGGCGACTGTCCGGGTTTACCTACAATGAGCAGTTCTTC. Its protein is CASRRLSGFTYNEQFF.

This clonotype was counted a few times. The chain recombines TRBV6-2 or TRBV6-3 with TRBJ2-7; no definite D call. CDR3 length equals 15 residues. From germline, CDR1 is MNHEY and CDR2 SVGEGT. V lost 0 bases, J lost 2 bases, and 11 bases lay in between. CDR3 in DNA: TGTGCCAGCAGTTACTCAACAAGACCCCCCTACGAGCAGTACTTC. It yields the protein CASSYSTRPPYEQYF.

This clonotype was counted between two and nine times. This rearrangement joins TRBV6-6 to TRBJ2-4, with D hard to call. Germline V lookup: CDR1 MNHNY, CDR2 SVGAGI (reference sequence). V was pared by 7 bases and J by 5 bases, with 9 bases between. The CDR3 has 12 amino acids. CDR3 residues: CASITDENIQYF. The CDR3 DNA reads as TGTGCCAGCATCACGGACGAAAACATTCAGTACTTC.

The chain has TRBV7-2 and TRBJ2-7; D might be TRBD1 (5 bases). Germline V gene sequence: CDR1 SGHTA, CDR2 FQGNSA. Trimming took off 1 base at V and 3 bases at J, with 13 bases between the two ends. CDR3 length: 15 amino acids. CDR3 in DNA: TGTGCCAGCAGCTTAGAATCTACAGGTTACTACGAGCAGTACTTC. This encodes CASSLESTGYYEQYF.

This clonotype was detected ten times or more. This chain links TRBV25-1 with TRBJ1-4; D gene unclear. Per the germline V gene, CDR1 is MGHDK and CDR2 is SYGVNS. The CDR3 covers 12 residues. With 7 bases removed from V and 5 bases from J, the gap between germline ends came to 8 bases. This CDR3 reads CASNTRNEKLFF. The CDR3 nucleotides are TGTGCCAGCAACACAAGGAATGAAAAACTGTTTTTT. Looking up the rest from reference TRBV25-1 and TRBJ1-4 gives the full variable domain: EADIYQTPRYLVIGTGKKITLECSQTMGHDKMYWYQQDPGMELHLIHYSYGVNSTEKGDLSSESTVSRIRTEHFPLTLESARPSHTSQYLCASNTRNEKLFFGSGTQLSVL.

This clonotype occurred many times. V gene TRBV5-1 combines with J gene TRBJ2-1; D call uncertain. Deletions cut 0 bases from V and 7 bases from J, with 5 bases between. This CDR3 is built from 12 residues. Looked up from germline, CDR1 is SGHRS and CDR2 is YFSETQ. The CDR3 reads CASSLGQNEQFF. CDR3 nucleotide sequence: TGCGCCAGCAGCTTGGGTCAGAATGAGCAGTTCTTC.